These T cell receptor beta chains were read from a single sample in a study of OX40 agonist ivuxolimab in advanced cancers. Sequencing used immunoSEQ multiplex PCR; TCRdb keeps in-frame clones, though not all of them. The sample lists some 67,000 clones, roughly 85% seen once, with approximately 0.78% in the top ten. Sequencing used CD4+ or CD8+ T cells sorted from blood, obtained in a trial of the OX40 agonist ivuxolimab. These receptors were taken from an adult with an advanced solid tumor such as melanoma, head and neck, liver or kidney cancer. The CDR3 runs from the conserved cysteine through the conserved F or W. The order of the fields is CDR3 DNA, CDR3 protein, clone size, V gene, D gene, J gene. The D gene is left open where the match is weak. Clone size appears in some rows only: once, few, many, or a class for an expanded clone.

DNA: TGTGCCAGCTCAAGACAACAAGAGACCCAGTACTTC
CDR3: CASSRQQETQYF
size: once
V: TRBV18
D: .
J: TRBJ2-5

DNA: TGCGCCAGCAGCTACTCCGGGACAACTGACTATGGCTACACCTTC
CDR3: CASSYSGTTDYGYTF
size: .
V: TRBV5-1
D: .
J: TRBJ1-2

DNA: TGTGCCAGCAGCCCTCCCGGGACAGGGGTCTACGAGCAGTACTTC
CDR3: CASSPPGTGVYEQYF
size: .
V: TRBV28
D: TRBD1
J: TRBJ2-7

DNA: TGTGCCAGCAGTTCCGGGACAACGAACACCGGGGAGCTGTTTTTT
CDR3: CASSSGTTNTGELFF
size: .
V: TRBV6-1
D: .
J: TRBJ2-2

DNA: TGTGCCAGTAGTATGGCGCTTCCTCGGCCCCAGCATTTT
CDR3: CASSMALPRPQHF
size: .
V: TRBV19
D: .
J: TRBJ1-5

DNA: TGTGCCAGCAGCTTAGCGGCGGCGGGTGCCTACGAGCAGTACTTC
CDR3: CASSLAAAGAYEQYF
size: .
V: TRBV11-1
D: .
J: TRBJ2-7

DNA: TGTGCCAGCAGACACGACAGGGTTCAGCAGTTCTTC
CDR3: CASRHDRVQQFF
size: .
V: TRBV6-6
D: TRBD1
J: TRBJ2-1

DNA: TGTGCCAGCAGCCCAACTTCCGGGACAGGGGGAGAGTACACTGAAGCTTTCTTT
CDR3: CASSPTSGTGGEYTEAFF
size: .
V: TRBV13
D: TRBD1
J: TRBJ1-1

DNA: TGTGCCAGCAGCCAAACCCTAACTAGCGGGGTGGTTAACATTCAGTACTTC
CDR3: CASSQTLTSGVVNIQYF
size: .
V: TRBV5-6
D: TRBD2
J: TRBJ2-4

DNA: TGTGCCAGCAGTGAGGGAAACACCATATATTTT
CDR3: CASSEGNTIYF
size: .
V: TRBV2
D: .
J: TRBJ1-3

DNA: TGTGCCAGCAGCTTAGTAGGGCCTGGAAACACCATATATTTT
CDR3: CASSLVGPGNTIYF
size: .
V: TRBV11-2
D: .
J: TRBJ1-3

DNA: TGTGCCAGCAGCTCCTACGGCGAGACCCAGTACTTC
CDR3: CASSSYGETQYF
size: .
V: TRBV7-2
D: .
J: TRBJ2-5

DNA: TGTGCCTGGAGTGCGGACCGATCAGGGACCTACAATGAGCAGTTCTTC
CDR3: CAWSADRSGTYNEQFF
size: .
V: TRBV30
D: .
J: TRBJ2-1

DNA: TGTGCCAGCAGCTCGGGACAGGGTGAAGCTTTCTTT
CDR3: CASSSGQGEAFF
size: .
V: TRBV6-5
D: TRBD1
J: TRBJ1-1

DNA: TGTGCCAGCAGCTCGCCGGGAGGGGATTCCTACGAGCAGTACTTC
CDR3: CASSSPGGDSYEQYF
size: .
V: TRBV7-9
D: TRBD2
J: TRBJ2-7

DNA: TGTGCCTGGAGTACCGGGGGGGCCTACGAGCAGTACTTC
CDR3: CAWSTGGAYEQYF
size: .
V: TRBV30
D: TRBD2
J: TRBJ2-7

DNA: TGTGCCAGCAGTGTAGGGGGGGGCCGGGAGACCCAGTACTTC
CDR3: CASSVGGGRETQYF
size: .
V: TRBV25-1
D: .
J: TRBJ2-5

DNA: TGCAGCGCTTTAAAGGGTAAGGTGAACACTGAAGCTTTCTTT
CDR3: CSALKGKVNTEAFF
size: once
V: TRBV29-1
D: .
J: TRBJ1-1

DNA: TGTGCCAGCAGCCCAATTACCGTAAGGGCCCCAGTGAACACTGAAGCTTTCTTT
CDR3: CASSPITVRAPVNTEAFF
size: .
V: TRBV11-3
D: .
J: TRBJ1-1

DNA: TGTGCCAGCAGACCGGGACAGGGGGCTGGGACTAGCGGGGTCCAAGAGACCCAGTACTTC
CDR3: CASRPGQGAGTSGVQETQYF
size: .
V: TRBV2
D: .
J: TRBJ2-5

DNA: TGTGCCTGCCCGGGACTAGCGACCTACAATGAGCAGTTCTTC
CDR3: CACPGLATYNEQFF
size: few
V: TRBV30
D: TRBD2
J: TRBJ2-1

DNA: TGTGCCAGCAGTGTCGATGAGATCTATGGCTACACCTTC
CDR3: CASSVDEIYGYTF
size: .
V: TRBV9
D: .
J: TRBJ1-2

DNA: TGTGCCACCAGCAGAGATTTAGGGAATCAAGAGACCCAGTACTTC
CDR3: CATSRDLGNQETQYF
size: once
V: TRBV15
D: .
J: TRBJ2-5

DNA: TGCGCCAGCAGCGGACAGGTTGGCGAAAAACTGTTTTTT
CDR3: CASSGQVGEKLFF
size: .
V: TRBV10-1
D: TRBD1
J: TRBJ1-4

DNA: TGTGCCAGCAGCTTGGGTCCAGGGCAGGGCCGGGATACGCAGTATTTT
CDR3: CASSLGPGQGRDTQYF
size: .
V: TRBV5-4
D: .
J: TRBJ2-3

DNA: TGTGCCAGCAGAACGAGACTAGCGGGTAACTACGAGCAGTACTTC
CDR3: CASRTRLAGNYEQYF
size: .
V: TRBV28
D: TRBD2
J: TRBJ2-7

DNA: TGTGCCAGCAGCTTGAAGGGTTACACCTACGAGCAGTACTTC
CDR3: CASSLKGYTYEQYF
size: .
V: TRBV5-4
D: .
J: TRBJ2-7

DNA: TGCGCCAGCAGCTTGCCAGGGAATGAGCAGTTCTTC
CDR3: CASSLPGNEQFF
size: .
V: TRBV5-1
D: .
J: TRBJ2-1

DNA: TGTGCCAGCTCACCATCGTGGCCGGACGTATCTGGTGGCTACACCTTC
CDR3: CASSPSWPDVSGGYTF
size: few
V: TRBV18
D: .
J: TRBJ1-2

DNA: TGTGCCAGCAGGCTACTAGCGGGAGATGGAGATACGCAGTATTTT
CDR3: CASRLLAGDGDTQYF
size: once
V: TRBV2
D: TRBD2
J: TRBJ2-3

DNA: TGTGCCAGTGGGGGGCACGGTGGTGGGAAGAAACTGTTTTTT
CDR3: CASGGHGGGKKLFF
size: .
V: TRBV6-1
D: .
J: TRBJ1-4

DNA: TGTGCCAGCAGTAAAGGACAGGGAAGATCCTACGAGCAGTACTTC
CDR3: CASSKGQGRSYEQYF
size: .
V: TRBV2
D: TRBD1
J: TRBJ2-7

DNA: TGTGCCAGCAGCCTTACAGGGGGCTCCTACGAGCAGTACTTC
CDR3: CASSLTGGSYEQYF
size: few
V: TRBV6-5
D: TRBD1
J: TRBJ2-7